Reported below is one T cell receptor beta chain. Its antigen is undetermined. The data derive from a study of CD8+CD57+ T cells in acquired aplastic anemia. Study information: Sorted CD4+ and CD8+ cells yielded around 3.3 ug of DNA on average. Study-level results: With respect to CD8+ Simpson's diversity, patients and controls did not differ significantly. The study identified roughly 29 CD8+ CDR3 sequences shared by patients and controls.

It was patients with CD8+CD57+ cell expansion by flow cytometry who were chosen for sequencing. V lost 4 bases to trimming and J lost 5 bases, with 17 bases between them. CDR1 is MNHNS, CDR2 SASEGT, per germline. This CDR3 contains 15 residues. According to the study, genomic DNA was the template for TCR beta VDJ and CDR3 profiling. TCRdb ran MiXCR on the reads and lists one entry per CDR3 protein. The sample holds around 200,000 distinct CDR3 sequences, roughly 53% seen once. Sequenced: sorted CD4+, CD8+, or CD8+CD57+ T cells (not recorded which) from PBMCs. This clonotype was sampled from a human donor with aplastic anemia. V is TRBV6-1 and J is TRBJ2-5; D assignment may be TRBD1 or TRBD2 (5 bases each). CDR3 in amino acids: CASSGNRTPGETQYF. CDR3 coding DNA: TGTGCCAGCAGTGGGAACAGGACCCCGGGGGAGACCCAGTACTTC.